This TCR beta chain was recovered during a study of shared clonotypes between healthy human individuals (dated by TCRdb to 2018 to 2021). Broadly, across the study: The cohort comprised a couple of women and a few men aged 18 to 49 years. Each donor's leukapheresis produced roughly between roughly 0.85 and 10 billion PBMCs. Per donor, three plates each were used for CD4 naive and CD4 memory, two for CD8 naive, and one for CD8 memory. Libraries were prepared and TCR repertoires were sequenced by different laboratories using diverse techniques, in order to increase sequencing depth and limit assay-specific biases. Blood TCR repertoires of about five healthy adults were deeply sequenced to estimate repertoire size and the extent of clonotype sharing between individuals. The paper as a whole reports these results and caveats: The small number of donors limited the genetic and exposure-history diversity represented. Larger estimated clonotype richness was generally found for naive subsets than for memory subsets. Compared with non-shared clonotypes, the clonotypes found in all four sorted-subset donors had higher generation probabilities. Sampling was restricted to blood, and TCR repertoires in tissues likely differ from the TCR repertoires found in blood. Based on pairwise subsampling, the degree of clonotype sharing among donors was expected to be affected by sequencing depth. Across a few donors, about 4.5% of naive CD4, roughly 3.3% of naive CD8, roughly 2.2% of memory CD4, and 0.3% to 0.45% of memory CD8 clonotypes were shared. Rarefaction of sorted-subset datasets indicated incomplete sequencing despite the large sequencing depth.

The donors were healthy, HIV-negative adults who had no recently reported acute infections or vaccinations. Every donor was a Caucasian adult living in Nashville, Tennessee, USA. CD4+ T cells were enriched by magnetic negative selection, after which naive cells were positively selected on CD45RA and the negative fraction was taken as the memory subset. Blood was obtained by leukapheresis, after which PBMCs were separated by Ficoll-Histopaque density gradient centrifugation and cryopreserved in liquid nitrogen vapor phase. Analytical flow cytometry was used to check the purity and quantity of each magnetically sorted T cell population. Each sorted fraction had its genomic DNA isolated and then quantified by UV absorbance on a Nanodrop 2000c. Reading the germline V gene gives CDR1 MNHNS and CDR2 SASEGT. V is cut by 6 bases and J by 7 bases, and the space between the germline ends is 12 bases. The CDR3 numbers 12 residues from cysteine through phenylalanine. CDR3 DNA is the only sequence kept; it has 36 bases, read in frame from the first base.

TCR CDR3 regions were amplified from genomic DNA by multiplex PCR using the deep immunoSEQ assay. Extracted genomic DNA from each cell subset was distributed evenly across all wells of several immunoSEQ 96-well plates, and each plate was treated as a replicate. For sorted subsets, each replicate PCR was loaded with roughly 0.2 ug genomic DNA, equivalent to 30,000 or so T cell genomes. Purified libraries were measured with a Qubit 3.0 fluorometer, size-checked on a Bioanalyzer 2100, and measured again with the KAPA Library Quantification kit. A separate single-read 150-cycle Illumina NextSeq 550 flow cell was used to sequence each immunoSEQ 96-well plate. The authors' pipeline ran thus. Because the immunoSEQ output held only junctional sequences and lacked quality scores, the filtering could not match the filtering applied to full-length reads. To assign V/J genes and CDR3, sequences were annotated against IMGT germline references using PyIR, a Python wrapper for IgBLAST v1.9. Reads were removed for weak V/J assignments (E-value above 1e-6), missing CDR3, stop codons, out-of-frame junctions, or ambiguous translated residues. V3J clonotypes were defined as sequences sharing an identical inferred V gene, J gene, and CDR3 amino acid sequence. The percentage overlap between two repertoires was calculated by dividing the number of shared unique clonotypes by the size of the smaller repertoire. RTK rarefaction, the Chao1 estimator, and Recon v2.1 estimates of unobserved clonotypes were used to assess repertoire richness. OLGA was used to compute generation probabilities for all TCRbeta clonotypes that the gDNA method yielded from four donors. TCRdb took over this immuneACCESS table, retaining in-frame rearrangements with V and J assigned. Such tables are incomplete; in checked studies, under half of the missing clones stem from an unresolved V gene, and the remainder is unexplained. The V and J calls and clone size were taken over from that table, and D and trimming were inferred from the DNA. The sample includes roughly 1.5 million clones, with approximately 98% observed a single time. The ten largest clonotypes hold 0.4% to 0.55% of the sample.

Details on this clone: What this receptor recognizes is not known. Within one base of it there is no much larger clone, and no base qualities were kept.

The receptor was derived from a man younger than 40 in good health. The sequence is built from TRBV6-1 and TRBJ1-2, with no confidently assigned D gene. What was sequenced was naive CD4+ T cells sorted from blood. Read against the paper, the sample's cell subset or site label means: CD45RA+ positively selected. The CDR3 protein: CASSLWRAGYTF. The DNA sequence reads TGTGCCAGCAGCCTATGGAGGGCTGGCTACACCTTC.